The 22 T cell receptor beta chains presented below share a single source sample, sequenced in a study of T cells after posttransplantation cyclophosphamide. TCRdb's table, derived via immunoSEQ multiplex PCR, lists solely in-frame clones and lacks some. The profile shows some 33,000 clones, 75% to 95% of them singletons. The naive gate required viable CD3+CD4+ or CD3+CD8+ cells with CCR7+CD45RA+CD45RO-CD95-CD27+CD28+ phenotype. The specimen was naive CD4+ T cells sorted from blood. The receptor set was obtained from a man under 40 in good health and a related stem cell transplant donor.

The chain couples TRBV7-3 to TRBJ2-5, with 7 bases fitting TRBD2. Germline CDR1 reads SGHTA; CDR2 reads FQGTGA. V was clipped by 5 bases and J by 4 bases; unmatched bases: 4. CDR3 length equals 13 residues. The CDR3 here is CASSPGGIETQYF. CDR3 sequence (DNA): TGTGCCAGCAGCCCCGGGGGGATAGAGACCCAGTACTTC.

The V call is TRBV9, the J call TRBJ2-1; 13 bases are a match to TRBD2. The CDR3 consists of 15 residues. V was clipped by 5 bases and J by 7 bases; unmatched bases: 6. CDR1 and CDR2 from the germline V gene are SGDLS and YYNGEE. CDR3 coding DNA: TGTGCCAGCAGTGCCGGGACTAGCGGGGCTAATGAGCAGTTCTTC. This gives the protein CASSAGTSGANEQFF.

V is TRBV6-5 and J is TRBJ1-1; TRBD1 matches 9 bases. In germline, CDR1 is MNHEY, CDR2 SVGAGI. The CDR3 loop spans 15 amino acids. V was clipped by 6 bases and J by 0 bases; unmatched bases: 5. The CDR3 DNA sequence: TGTGCCAGCAGGCGGACAGGGGTGATGAACACTGAAGCTTTCTTT. Protein: CASRRTGVMNTEAFF.

The chain couples TRBV12-5 to TRBJ1-6; possibly TRBD1 for D (6 bases). V was clipped by 4 bases and J by 4 bases, with 14 bases between them. The CDR3 covers 16 residues. The germline V gene has CDR1 LGHNT and CDR2 FRNRAP. This chain's CDR3 is CASGSISRGYNSPLHF. In DNA form, the CDR3 reads TGTGCTAGTGGTTCGATCTCCAGGGGATATAATTCACCCCTCCACTTT.

CDR3 nucleotides: TGTGCCAGCAGCTTAAGAGACAGGGGGCATTGGAATGAGCAGTTCTTC. Protein sequence: CASSLRDRGHWNEQFF. The rearrangement links TRBV7-8 to TRBJ2-1, with 10 bases fitting TRBD1. CDR3 length equals 16 residues. Germline lookup yields CDR1 SGHVS and CDR2 FQNEAQ. V was clipped by 2 bases and J by 7 bases; unmatched bases: 8.

DNA for the CDR3: TGTGCCAGCAGCTTAAGCCACAGGGGGCTAGGCACTGAAGCTTTCTTT. Translating gives CASSLSHRGLGTEAFF. The chain recombines TRBV7-6 with TRBJ1-1; 9 bases fit TRBD1. The CDR3 contains 16 residues. The germline V gene encodes CDR1 SGHVS and CDR2 FNYEAQ. Trimming took 2 bases from V and 4 from J; bases not matched to a gene: 8.

J is TRBJ1-2 and V is TRBV5-1, with D possibly being TRBD1 (5 bases). There are 14 residues in the CDR3. Germline V gives CDR1 SGHRS, CDR2 YFSETQ. Trimming cost V 6 bases and J 4 bases, with 16 bases left between them. The CDR3 here is CASTRDHGSYGYTF. CDR3 nucleotides: TGCGCCAGCACACGGGACCACGGGAGCTATGGCTACACCTTC.

The chain couples TRBV19 to TRBJ2-7, with 7 bases fitting TRBD1. V lost 8 bases and J lost 3; bases outside the gene matches: 10. Germline V CDR1 and CDR2: LNHDA, SQIVND (reference sequence). CDR3 length: 14 amino acids. CDR3 sequence reads: CASRPTGTVYEQYF. The CDR3 DNA sequence: TGTGCCAGTCGACCGACAGGGACGGTCTACGAGCAGTACTTC. Variable domain in full (rest from reference TRBV19 and TRBJ2-7): DGGITQSPKYLFRKEGQNVTLSCEQNLNHDAMYWYRQDPGQGLRLIYYSQIVNDFQKGDIAEGYSVSREKKESFPLTVTSAQKNPTAFYLCASRPTGTVYEQYFGPGTRLTVT.

The chain joins TRBV29-1 to TRBJ2-5; D not resolved. The J call may be in error: the DNA end matches TRBJ2-7 better. The CDR3 consists of 14 residues. Per the germline V gene, CDR1 is SQVTM and CDR2 is ANQGSEA. CDR3 loop: CSVEEAGSPYEQYF. The CDR3 region has the DNA TGCAGCGTTGAAGAGGCAGGATCCCCCTACGAGCAGTACTTC.

The chain employs TRBV6-5 and TRBJ1-1; a possible D gene is TRBD1 (5 bases). Germline V gives CDR1 MNHEY, CDR2 SVGAGI. V was shortened by 2 bases and J by 3 bases, with 10 bases between the two germline ends. The CDR3 length is 14 residues. Here the CDR3 DNA reads TGTGCCAGCAGTTACAAGCTAGGGGACACTGAAGCTTTCTTT. It codes for CASSYKLGDTEAFF.

The CDR3 loop is CASSRTVNQPQHF. The CDR3 DNA follows: TGTGCCAGCAGTCGGACAGTCAATCAGCCCCAGCATTTT. The chain employs TRBV6-5 and TRBJ1-5, with D perhaps matching TRBD1 (6 bases). Germline V CDR1 and CDR2: MNHEY, SVGAGI. V dropped 5 bases and J dropped 3 bases, with 8 bases sitting between them. This CDR3 spans 13 amino acids.

V usage is TRBV2 and J usage is TRBJ1-1, with TRBD1 identical over 7 bases. The CDR3 has 12 residues. Germline V gene lookup returns CDR1 SNHLY and CDR2 FYNNEI. Unmatched junction bases numbered 2, after V lost 4 bases and J lost 6 bases. CDR3 coding DNA: TGTGCCAGCAGTGGACAGGGACCTGAAGCTTTCTTT. As protein: CASSGQGPEAFF.

This clone was detected a few times. V gene TRBV2 combines with J gene TRBJ2-2; a weak D match, TRBD1 (6 bases). V lost 6 bases, J lost 6 bases, and 14 bases lay in between. CDR3 size: 14 residues. Germline-derived CDR1 and CDR2 are SNHLY and FYNNEI. The CDR3 region is CASRGTTVAGELFF. The CDR3 DNA is TGTGCCAGCAGGGGGACAACCGTAGCCGGGGAGCTGTTTTTT.

The chain joins TRBV7-9 to TRBJ2-2; 11 bases are a match to TRBD2. The ends lost 5 bases at V and 10 bases at J; junction bases unmatched: 9. CDR3 length equals 15 residues. Germline lookup yields CDR1 SEHNR and CDR2 FQNEAQ (reference sequence). The chain's CDR3 is CASSISGGAVVELFF. The CDR3 nucleotides are TGTGCCAGCAGCATTAGCGGGGGGGCCGTTGTGGAGCTGTTTTTT.

The genes are TRBV15 and TRBJ2-5; TRBD2 might be the D (6 bases). Trimming cost V 7 bases and J 2 bases, with 11 bases left between them. CDR1 is LNHNV and CDR2 is YYDKDF in the germline V gene (reference sequence). The CDR3 is 13 amino acids. The CDR3 spells CATNSGDQETQYF. The CDR3, as DNA: TGTGCCACCAATTCGGGGGATCAAGAGACCCAGTACTTC.

J is TRBJ1-2 and V is TRBV7-3, with D possibly TRBD1 on 6 matching bases. CDR1 and CDR2 from the germline V gene are SGHTA and FQGTGA. V gave up 6 bases and J gave up 10 bases, with 18 bases separating them. The CDR3 runs 13 residues. The CDR3 reads CASSSRGGANYTF. The DNA for the CDR3 is TGTGCCAGCAGTTCCAGGGGAGGGGCCAACTACACCTTC. Full variable domain (rest looked up from reference TRBV7-3 and TRBJ1-2): GAGVSQTPSNKVTEKGKYVELRCDPISGHTALYWYRQSLGQGPEFLIYFQGTGAADDSGLPNDRFFAVRPEGSVSTLKIQRTERGDSAVYLCASSSRGGANYTFGSGTRLTVV.

The chain carries TRBV4-2 and TRBJ1-1; 7 positions agree with TRBD1. The CDR3 has 15 amino acids. V lost 3 bases, J lost 0 bases, and 4 bases stayed unmatched. Germline loops: CDR1 LGHNA, CDR2 YNFKEQ. The CDR3 nucleotides read TGTGCCAGCAGCCAGGAGGGACAGCTGAACACTGAAGCTTTCTTT. Translation gives CASSQEGQLNTEAFF.

The J gene is TRBJ2-1, the V gene TRBV5-1, with 9 bases that match TRBD2. The V gene end was trimmed by 4 bases and the J gene end by 1 base; junction bases not matched to a gene: 9. Germline CDR1 SGHRS, CDR2 YFSETQ. The CDR3 covers 17 residues. The CDR3 nucleotides read TGCGCCAGCAGCCCCCTACTAGCGGGTAAATCCTACAATGAGCAGTTCTTC. Translated, it gives CASSPLLAGKSYNEQFF.

The V and J genes are TRBV7-3 and TRBJ1-1; D might be TRBD1 (6 bases). The CDR3 runs to 14 residues. Germline CDR1 is SGHTA and CDR2 is FQGTGA. The ends were cut back, 5 bases at V and 0 bases at J, with 10 bases in the middle. Here the CDR3 DNA reads TGTGCCAGCAGCGACGGGACACTGAACACTGAAGCTTTCTTT. Translation gives CASSDGTLNTEAFF. Full variable domain (rest looked up from reference TRBV7-3 and TRBJ1-1): GAGVSQTPSNKVTEKGKYVELRCDPISGHTALYWYRQSLGQGPEFLIYFQGTGAADDSGLPNDRFFAVRPEGSVSTLKIQRTERGDSAVYLCASSDGTLNTEAFFGQGTRLTVV.

DNA for the CDR3: TGTGCCAGCACCGGGAAGGGACAGGAGAACTATGGCTACACCTTC. Its protein is CASTGKGQENYGYTF. The chain uses TRBV2 and TRBJ1-2, with 8 bases aligning to TRBD1. CDR1 SNHLY and CDR2 FYNNEI come from the germline V gene. After removal of 7 bases from V and 2 bases from J, the junction contained 9 bases not matched to a gene. CDR3 size: 15 residues.

V gene TRBV7-2 combines with J gene TRBJ2-7; weak D call: TRBD1 (7 bases). V was cut by 6 bases and J by 2 bases, with 20 bases left in between. Looked up from germline, CDR1 is SGHTA and CDR2 is FQGNSA. This CDR3 has 16 amino acids. The CDR3 nucleotides are TGTGCCAGCAGTTTCGAGAGGATCAGGGGGGCCTACGAGCAGTACTTC. Its protein is CASSFERIRGAYEQYF.

The chain couples TRBV11-2 to TRBJ2-7, with D possibly matching TRBD2 (6 bases). The CDR3 is 14 amino acids. CDR1 SGHAT and CDR2 FQNNGV come from the germline V gene. Trimming cost V 5 bases and J 0 bases, with 11 bases left between them. The CDR3 loop is CASSISGSSYEQYF. The CDR3 nucleotides read TGTGCCAGCAGCATAAGCGGGTCCTCCTACGAGCAGTACTTC. The entire variable domain, with the rest obtained from reference TRBV11-2 and TRBJ2-7, is as follows: EAGVAQSPRYKIIEKRQSVAFWCNPISGHATLYWYQQILGQGPKLLIQFQNNGVVDDSQLPKDRFSAERLKGVDSTLKIQPAKLEDSAVYLCASSISGSSYEQYFGPGTRLTVT.